This entry concerns a single T cell receptor beta chain. This specimen belongs to a study of OX40 agonist ivuxolimab in advanced cancers. The method was immunoSEQ multiplex PCR; TCRdb's version includes in-frame clones alone and lacks a portion of them. The sample has some 26,000 clones, about four fifths seen once. Blood sampling took place at baseline, cycle 4 day 1, and cycle 7 day 1. Sequenced material: CD4+ or CD8+ T cells sorted from blood, taken in a trial of the OX40 agonist ivuxolimab. The receptor was derived from an adult with an advanced solid tumor such as melanoma, head and neck, liver or kidney cancer.

The CDR3 protein is CASSTKETQYF. CDR3 nucleotide sequence: TGTGCCAGCAGTACCAAAGAGACCCAGTACTTC. The V gene is TRBV28, the J gene TRBJ2-5; D not certain. CDR1 and CDR2 from the germline V gene are MDHEN and SYDVKM. There are 11 residues in the CDR3. The germline V and J ends were trimmed by 5 bases and 3 bases, with 4 bases remaining between them.